This T cell receptor (beta chain) was profiled in a study of monozygotic twins with inflammatory bowel disease. Addition of UMIs with a 6-nucleotide sample barcode was achieved by template switching. TCRdb reprocessed the 5' RACE reads; each CDR3 protein has one entry and no DNA is given. The sample spans 190,000 or so distinct CDR3 sequences; the ten largest clones claim roughly 1.7%. The germline CDR1 and CDR2 sequences are SGHRS and YFSETQ. The CDR3 has 15 amino acids. Skipping T cell sorting, the study isolated total RNA directly from whole blood. V gene TRBV5-1 combines with J gene TRBJ1-1. Sequenced material: blood. The sequence derives from a human donor with ulcerative colitis or Crohn's disease, or a healthy co-twin of an affected twin (not recorded which). The CDR3 region is CASSSADGFNTEAFF.